The text below deals with one T cell receptor beta chain. This entry comes from a study of T cells in Graves' hyperthyroidism and ophthalmopathy. Patients were excluded because of uncontrolled infection, other autoimmune disease, pregnancy or lactation. What was amplified from RNA transcripts were TCR beta CDR3 regions. A first-round RT-PCR of the TCR CDR3 used the HTBI primer set. One entry per CDR3 protein, called by TCRdb with MiXCR from the multiplex PCR reads. The sample includes 400,000 to 600,000 distinct CDR3 sequences, about 20% seen only once; the top ten take less than 30%. Germline-derived CDR1 and CDR2 are MNHEY and SVGEGT. The CDR3 is made up of 15 amino acids. Losses at the gene ends were 0 bases for V and 4 bases for J; bases not matched to a gene: 0.

The chain recombines TRBV6-2 or TRBV6-3 with TRBJ2-5, with 12 bases fitting TRBD2. The receptor was isolated from a man aged 18 to 30 with Graves' hyperthyroidism. The source material was blood. The CDR3 protein is CASSYSGLAGETQYF. DNA of the CDR3: TGTGCCAGCAGTTACTCGGGACTAGCGGGAGAGACCCAGTACTTC.